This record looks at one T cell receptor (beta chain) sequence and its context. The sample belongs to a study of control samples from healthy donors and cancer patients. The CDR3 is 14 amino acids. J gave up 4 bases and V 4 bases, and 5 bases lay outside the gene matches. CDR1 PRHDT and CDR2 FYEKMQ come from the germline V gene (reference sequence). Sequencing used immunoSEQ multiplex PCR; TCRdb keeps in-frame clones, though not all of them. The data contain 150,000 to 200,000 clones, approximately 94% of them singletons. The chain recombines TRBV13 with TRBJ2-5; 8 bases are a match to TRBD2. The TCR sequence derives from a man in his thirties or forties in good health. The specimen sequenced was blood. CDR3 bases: TGTGCCAGCAGCTGGGCGGGGGGACTAGAGACCCAGTACTTC. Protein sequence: CASSWAGGLETQYF.